The 25 T cell receptor beta chains given below trace back to one sample, sequenced in a study of CXCR3-negative and CXCR3-positive naive CD8 T cells. With UMI labels, 5' RACE was used to prepare the TRB cDNA libraries. TCRdb reworked the 5' RACE reads into one entry per CDR3 protein, no DNA. The sample has over 20,000 distinct CDR3 sequences. The sequencing input was naive CXCR3- CD8+ T cells from blood. Subset specified: CD45RO-CCR7+CD27+CD95- naive CD8+ T cells lacking CXCR3 (TNR3-). Source of these receptors: a human donor in good health. Some clones in this sample may be carry-over from other donors' samples.

V usage is TRBV5-1 and J usage is TRBJ2-7; the TRBD1 assignment by TCRdb is unverifiable without DNA. Looked up from germline, CDR1 is SGHRS and CDR2 is YFSETQ. This CDR3 is 13 amino acids long. CDR3 amino acids: CASSLADNYEQYF.

The V call is TRBV5-1, the J call TRBJ1-1; TCRdb's D call of TRBD1 is untestable without DNA. Germline CDR1 is SGHRS and CDR2 is YFSETQ. The CDR3 is 14 amino acids. The CDR3 sequence is CASSLRQGGTEAFF.

The chain joins TRBV29-1 to TRBJ1-2. Per the germline V gene, CDR1 is SQVTM and CDR2 is ANQGSEA. This CDR3 has 11 residues. The chain's CDR3 is CSVEEGPQYTF.

The rearrangement links TRBV23-1 to TRBJ1-5; TCRdb indicates TRBD1, and absent DNA this call remains unverified. TRBV23-1 is designated an ORF whose function remains uncertain. The CDR3 contains 16 residues. The CDR3 spells CASSHQDRGSNQPQHF.

V usage is TRBV28 and J usage is TRBJ2-5; as DNA is missing, the TRBD2 call by TCRdb cannot be tested. CDR3 length: 14 amino acids. The germline V gene encodes CDR1 MDHEN and CDR2 SYDVKM. The CDR3 sequence: CASSFEGLTGTQYF.

V usage is TRBV29-1 and J usage is TRBJ2-3; checking the TCRdb D call of TRBD2 is not possible without DNA. The CDR3 consists of 13 residues. Germline lookup yields CDR1 SQVTM and CDR2 ANQGSEA. The CDR3 loop is CSLPGGAGDTQYF.

The J gene is TRBJ2-7, the V gene TRBV19; TCRdb picks TRBD1, but there is no DNA to check that call. The germline gives CDR1 LNHDA, CDR2 SQIVND (reference sequence). The CDR3 is 15 residues long. The CDR3 region is CASSISGTDSYEQYF.

The chain joins TRBV29-1 to TRBJ2-1; TCRdb picks TRBD1, but there is no DNA to check that call. CDR3 length: 14 amino acids. CDR1 is SQVTM, CDR2 ANQGSEA, per germline. CDR3: CRCWEGQGCNEQFF.

The chain has TRBV25-1 and TRBJ1-1. The CDR3 runs 15 residues. Germline values: CDR1 MGHDK, CDR2 SYGVNS. CDR3 residues: CASSEWEGPRTEAFF.

The chain uses TRBV12-3 or TRBV12-4 and TRBJ2-3. CDR3 length equals 13 residues. The CDR3 is CASRPTSTDTQYF.

The chain couples TRBV6-4 to TRBJ2-2; TCRdb proposes TRBD1, but this gene call is untestable without DNA. This CDR3 spans 14 amino acids. Germline V gives CDR1 MRHNA, CDR2 SNTAGT. The chain's CDR3 is CASSDSTGAGELFF.

This sequence joins TRBV25-1 and TRBJ1-2; TCRdb names TRBD1, which stays unverified in the absence of DNA. Germline-derived CDR1 and CDR2 are MGHDK and SYGVNS. The CDR3 runs 17 residues. The CDR3: CASSGPGQTTFNYGYTF.

The chain carries TRBV7-9 and TRBJ2-1; there is no DNA to check the TCRdb D call of TRBD1. This CDR3 contains 14 residues. Germline values: CDR1 SEHNR, CDR2 FQNEAQ (reference sequence). The CDR3: CASSLGAGTNEQFF.

The V and J genes are TRBV29-1 and TRBJ2-7; checking the TCRdb D call of TRBD2 is not possible without DNA. CDR1 is SQVTM and CDR2 is ANQGSEA in the germline V gene. CDR3 length equals 18 residues. CDR3 in amino acids: CSGFVQGTSGRLSYEQYF.

The chain links TRBV6-6 to TRBJ2-7; the D call of TRBD2 rests on TCRdb alone, since no DNA is present to check it. The CDR3 consists of 16 residues. Germline CDR1 MNHNY, CDR2 SVGAGI (reference sequence). This CDR3 reads CASSRLAGDTGNEQYF.

V and J are TRBV6-5 and TRBJ2-3. The CDR3 length is 14 residues. CDR1 MNHEY and CDR2 SVGAGI come from the germline V gene. CDR3 amino acids: CASSYSGSTDTQYF.

This chain links TRBV7-2 with TRBJ2-1; the D gene TCRdb calls, TRBD2, cannot be checked with no DNA. The CDR3 runs to 16 residues. Germline V gene sequence: CDR1 SGHTA, CDR2 FQGNSA. CDR3 amino acids: CASSSTPSGLRGEQFF.

The genes are TRBV4-2 and TRBJ2-5; no DNA is available, so the TRBD2 call from TCRdb remains unchecked. The CDR3 is 18 residues long. The germline CDR1 and CDR2 sequences are LGHNA and YNFKEQ. The CDR3 is CASSQASTSGQPQETQYF.

The rearrangement links TRBV28 to TRBJ2-7. The germline V gene encodes CDR1 MDHEN and CDR2 SYDVKM. The CDR3 runs to 13 residues. The CDR3 reads CASSLESYYEQYF.

The chain combines TRBV7-6 with TRBJ2-5; the D call of TRBD2 rests on TCRdb alone, since no DNA is present to check it. Per the germline V gene, CDR1 is SGHVS and CDR2 is FNYEAQ. The CDR3 runs 17 residues. The CDR3 region is CASSPSWGLAGQETQYF.

The chain has TRBV6-2 or TRBV6-3 and TRBJ2-7; TCRdb indicates TRBD2, and absent DNA this call remains unverified. This CDR3 spans 14 amino acids. Germline values: CDR1 MNHEY, CDR2 SVGEGT. CDR3 region: CASSTSGGAGEQYF.

The rearrangement uses TRBV28 and TRBJ2-7; TCRdb outputs TRBD1, but without DNA this stays unchecked. This CDR3 comprises 13 residues. Germline V gene sequence: CDR1 MDHEN, CDR2 SYDVKM. CDR3 region: CASSPPGLYEQYF.

In terms of frequency, this clonotype is medium-sized. The J gene is TRBJ2-7, the V gene TRBV29-1; TCRdb picks TRBD1, but there is no DNA to check that call. Germline CDR1 SQVTM, CDR2 ANQGSEA. This CDR3 has 12 amino acids. The CDR3: CSVEVDRYEQYF.

This clonotype is classed as medium-sized by frequency. The genes are TRBV19 and TRBJ2-1; TCRdb's D gene call, TRBD2, goes unchecked for lack of DNA. This CDR3 is 14 amino acids long. Germline CDR1 is LNHDA and CDR2 is SQIVND (reference sequence). The CDR3 loop reads CASSIEGGYNEQFF.

J is TRBJ2-1 and V is TRBV6-4; TCRdb proposes TRBD2, but this gene call is untestable without DNA. The CDR3 runs to 15 residues. Germline loops: CDR1 MRHNA, CDR2 SNTAGT. The CDR3 sequence: CASSAGTSPSNEQFF.